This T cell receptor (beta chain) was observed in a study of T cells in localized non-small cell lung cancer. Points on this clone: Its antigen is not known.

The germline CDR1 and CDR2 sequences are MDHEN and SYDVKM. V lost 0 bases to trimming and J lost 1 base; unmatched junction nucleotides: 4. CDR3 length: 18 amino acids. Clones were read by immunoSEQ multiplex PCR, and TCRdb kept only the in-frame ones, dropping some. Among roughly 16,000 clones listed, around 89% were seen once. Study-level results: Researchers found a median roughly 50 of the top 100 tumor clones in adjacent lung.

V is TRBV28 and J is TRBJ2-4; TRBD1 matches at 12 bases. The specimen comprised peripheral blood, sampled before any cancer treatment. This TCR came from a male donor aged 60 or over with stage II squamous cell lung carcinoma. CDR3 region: CASSLWGQGAKAKNIQYF. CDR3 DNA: TGTGCCAGCAGTTTATGGGGACAGGGGGCTAAGGCCAAAAACATTCAGTACTTC.